The clone carrying this TCR beta chain was recorded once. Its antigen remains unidentified. The data were obtained in a study of graft-versus-host responses after intestinal transplantation. Study-level information: Grafts were multivisceral, liver-intestinal, or isolated intestinal. Whole-study results and caveats: After transplant, early declines in HvG clones were associated with peak levels of circulating GvH clones.

J lost 0 bases, V lost 10 bases, and 11 bases had no gene match. Germline loops: CDR1 MNHEY, CDR2 SVGAGI. CDR3 length: 15 amino acids. Using immunoSEQ multiplex PCR, the repertoire was profiled, and TCRdb retains in-frame clones only, with some absent. The table includes about 43,000 clones, approximately 95% detected once. The J gene is TRBJ2-7, the V gene TRBV6-5, with TRBD1 identical over 8 bases. The TCR sequence derives from a human patient who received an intestinal transplant, so some T cells may come from the graft donor. The material sequenced was PBMCs, taken around 330 days after intestinal transplant. Here the CDR3 reads CATSYGTGPSYEQYF. CDR3 sequence (DNA): TGTGCCACCTCGTACGGGACAGGACCCTCCTACGAGCAGTACTTC.